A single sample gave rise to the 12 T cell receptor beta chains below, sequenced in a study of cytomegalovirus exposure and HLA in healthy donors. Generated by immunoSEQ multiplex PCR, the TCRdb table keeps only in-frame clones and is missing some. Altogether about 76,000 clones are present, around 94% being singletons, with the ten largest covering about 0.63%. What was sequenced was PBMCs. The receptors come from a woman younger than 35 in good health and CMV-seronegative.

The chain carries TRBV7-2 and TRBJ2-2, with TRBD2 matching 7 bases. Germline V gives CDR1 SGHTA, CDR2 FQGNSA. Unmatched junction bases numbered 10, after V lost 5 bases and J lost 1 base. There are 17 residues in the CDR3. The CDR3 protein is CASSPRLAVKNTGELFF. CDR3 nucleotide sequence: TGTGCCAGCAGCCCCCGTCTAGCGGTAAAGAACACCGGGGAGCTGTTTTTT.

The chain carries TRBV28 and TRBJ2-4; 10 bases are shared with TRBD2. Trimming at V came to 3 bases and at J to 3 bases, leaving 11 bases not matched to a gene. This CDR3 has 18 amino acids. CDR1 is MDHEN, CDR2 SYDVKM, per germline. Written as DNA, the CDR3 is TGTGCCAGCAGTTTCGGTCTAGCGGGGGCCCTGGGCAAAAACATTCAGTACTTC. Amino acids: CASSFGLAGALGKNIQYF.

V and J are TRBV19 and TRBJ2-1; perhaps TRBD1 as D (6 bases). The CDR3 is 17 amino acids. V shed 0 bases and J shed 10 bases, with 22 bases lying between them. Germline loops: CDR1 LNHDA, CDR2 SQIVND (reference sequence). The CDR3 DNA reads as TGTGCCAGTAGTATAGATCGGCCGGGACATCCCAGTATCGAGCAGTTCTTC. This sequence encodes CASSIDRPGHPSIEQFF. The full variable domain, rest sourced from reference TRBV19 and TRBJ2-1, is DGGITQSPKYLFRKEGQNVTLSCEQNLNHDAMYWYRQDPGQGLRLIYYSQIVNDFQKGDIAEGYSVSREKKESFPLTVTSAQKNPTAFYLCASSIDRPGHPSIEQFFGPGTRLTVL.

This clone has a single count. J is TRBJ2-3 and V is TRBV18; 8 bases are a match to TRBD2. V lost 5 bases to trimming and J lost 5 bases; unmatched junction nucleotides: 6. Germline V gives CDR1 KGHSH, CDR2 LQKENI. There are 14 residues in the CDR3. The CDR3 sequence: CASSNSLAEDTQYF. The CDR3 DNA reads TGTGCCAGCTCAAATTCACTAGCGGAAGATACGCAGTATTTT.

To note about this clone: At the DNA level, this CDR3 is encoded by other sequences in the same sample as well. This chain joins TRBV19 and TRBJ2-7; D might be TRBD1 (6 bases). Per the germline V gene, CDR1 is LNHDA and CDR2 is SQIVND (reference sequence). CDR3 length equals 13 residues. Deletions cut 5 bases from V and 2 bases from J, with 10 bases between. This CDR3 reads CASSLDSTYEQYF. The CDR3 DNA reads TGTGCCAGTAGTCTGGACAGTACCTACGAGCAGTACTTC.

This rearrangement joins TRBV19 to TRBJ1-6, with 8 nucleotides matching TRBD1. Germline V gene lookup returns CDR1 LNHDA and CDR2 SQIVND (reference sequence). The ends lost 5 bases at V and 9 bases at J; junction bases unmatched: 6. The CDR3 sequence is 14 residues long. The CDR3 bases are TGTGCCAGTAGTTCCCAGGGGGCCGTTTCACCCCTCCACTTT. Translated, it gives CASSSQGAVSPLHF.

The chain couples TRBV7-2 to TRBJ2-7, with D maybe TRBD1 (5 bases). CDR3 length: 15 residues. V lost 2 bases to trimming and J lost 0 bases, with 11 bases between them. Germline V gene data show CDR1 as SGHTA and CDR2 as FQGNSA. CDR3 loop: CASSLKQVTSYEQYF. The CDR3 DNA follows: TGTGCCAGCAGCTTAAAACAGGTCACCTCCTACGAGCAGTACTTC.

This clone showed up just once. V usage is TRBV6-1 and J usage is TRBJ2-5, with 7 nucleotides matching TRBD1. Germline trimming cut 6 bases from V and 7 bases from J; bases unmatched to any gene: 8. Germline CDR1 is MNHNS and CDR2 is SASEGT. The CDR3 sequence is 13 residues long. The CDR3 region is CASRLGGRGTQYF. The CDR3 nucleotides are TGTGCCAGCAGGCTAGGGGGCAGAGGGACCCAGTACTTC.

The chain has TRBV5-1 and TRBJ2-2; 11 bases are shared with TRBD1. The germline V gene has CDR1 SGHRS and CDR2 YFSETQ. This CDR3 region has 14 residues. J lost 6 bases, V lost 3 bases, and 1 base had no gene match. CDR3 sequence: CASSSGQGAGELFF. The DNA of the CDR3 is TGCGCCAGCAGCTCGGGACAGGGGGCCGGGGAGCTGTTTTTT.

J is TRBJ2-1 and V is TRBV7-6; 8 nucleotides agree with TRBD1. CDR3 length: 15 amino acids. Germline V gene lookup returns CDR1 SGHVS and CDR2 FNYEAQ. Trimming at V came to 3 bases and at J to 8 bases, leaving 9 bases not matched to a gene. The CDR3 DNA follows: TGTGCCAGCAGCTTGGGACAGGTCGTAAACTATGAGCAGTTCTTC. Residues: CASSLGQVVNYEQFF.

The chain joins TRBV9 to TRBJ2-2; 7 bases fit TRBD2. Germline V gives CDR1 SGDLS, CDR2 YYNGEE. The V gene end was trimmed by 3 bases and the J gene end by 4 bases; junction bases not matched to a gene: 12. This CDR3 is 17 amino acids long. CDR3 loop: CASSAFPGGNPTGELFF. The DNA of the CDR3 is TGTGCCAGCAGCGCCTTCCCCGGGGGGAATCCCACCGGGGAGCTGTTTTTT.

CDR3 nucleotides: TGTGCCAGTAGTGGAGGGGGCATACAGCCCCAGCATTTT. Translated, it gives CASSGGGIQPQHF. V is TRBV19 and J is TRBJ1-5; 7 bases match TRBD1. The CDR3 is made up of 13 amino acids. The germline gives CDR1 LNHDA, CDR2 SQIVND (reference sequence). V was pared by 5 bases and J by 7 bases, with 5 bases of the junction left unmatched.